The rows below give T cell receptor beta chains drawn from one sample of a study of cytomegalovirus exposure and HLA in healthy donors. TCRdb keeps only in-frame clones here, not all; method: immunoSEQ multiplex PCR. This sample carries approximately 190,000 clones, more than 65% of them seen once, and the ten largest clones take around 3.6%. The sequenced material came from PBMCs. The receptors here all came from a man in his forties in good health and CMV-seropositive. Each CDR3 is given with its conserved first and last residue. D genes are given only for firm matches. Some rows mark clone size as missing; the rest say once, few, many or name a class of expanded clone.

>TRBJ2-3|TRBV7-3|.|TRBD2
TGTGCCAGCAGCGTGGGGGGAGGGAGCACAGATACGCAGTATTTT
CASSVGGGSTDTQYF
>TRBJ2-1|TRBV10-3|.|.
TGTGCCATCAGGAGAACCTCGTACGGGGGAGAGAATGAGCAGTTCTTC
CAIRRTSYGGENEQFF
>TRBJ2-2|TRBV11-2|once|.
TGTGCCAGCAGCTTAGGGCCGGGTGCCACCGGGGAGCTGTTTTTT
CASSLGPGATGELFF
>TRBJ1-2|TRBV14|.|.
TGTGCCAGCAGCCAAGATCATCGACAGTGGTATGGCTACACCTTC
CASSQDHRQWYGYTF
>TRBJ2-7|TRBV5-6|few|.
TGTGCCAGCAGCTGGGGGGACGAGCAGTACTTC
CASSWGDEQYF
>TRBJ2-7|TRBV28|.|TRBD2
TGTGCCAGCAGTACTAGCGGGATCCCCCTTTACGAGCAGTACTTC
CASSTSGIPLYEQYF
>TRBJ2-3|TRBV18|.|TRBD2
TGTGCCAGCTCACCGATGCTGGTGGGGCTAGCGGAGCTGACAGATACGCAGTATTTT
CASSPMLVGLAELTDTQYF
>TRBJ2-7|TRBV7-9|.|TRBD2
TGTGCCAGCAGCCCCTCGTTGGGGCTAGCGGGGTCCTACGAGCAGTACTTC
CASSPSLGLAGSYEQYF
>TRBJ1-2|TRBV5-1|.|.
TGCGCCAGCTCCCCGAGCCCCGCTAACTATGGCTACACCTTC
CASSPSPANYGYTF
>TRBJ2-6|TRBV27|.|TRBD2
TGTGCCAGCAGTTGGGACGGGAGGGGTGGGGCCAACGTCCTGACTTTC
CASSWDGRGGANVLTF
>TRBJ1-1|TRBV7-3|.|.
TGTGCCAGCAGCGCCCAGGGGAGCACTGAAGCTTTCTTT
CASSAQGSTEAFF
>TRBJ2-5|TRBV5-1|.|.
TGCGCCAGCAGCTTGCTGGACAGCCAAGAGACCCAGTACTTC
CASSLLDSQETQYF
>TRBJ2-7|TRBV29-1|.|TRBD1
TGCAGCGTTGAAAGACAGGGAGAGAGCTACGAGCAGTACTTC
CSVERQGESYEQYF
>TRBJ2-7|TRBV5-1|few|.
TGCGCCAGCAGCTTGGAAGCCAGGGGTGGCGAGCAGTACTTC
CASSLEARGGEQYF
>TRBJ1-4|TRBV2|.|.
TGTGCCAGCTCCAAAAGGGGGGGCTTGACTAATGAAAAACTGTTTTTT
CASSKRGGLTNEKLFF
>TRBJ1-4|TRBV30|few|.
TGTGCCTGGAGTCAACGTCAGGCGGGCGAAAAACTGTTTTTT
CAWSQRQAGEKLFF
>TRBJ2-2|TRBV7-3|few|.
TGTGCCAGCAGCAAAGGAGGAACCGGGGAGCTGTTTTTT
CASSKGGTGELFF
>TRBJ2-1|TRBV6-6|.|TRBD1
TGTGCCAGCAGTTATGGGACAGGGGAGTATGCTGAGCAGTTCTTC
CASSYGTGEYAEQFF
>TRBJ1-6|TRBV2|.|.
TGTGCCAGCAGCCCCACCCAAGGGGCGGGATCACCCCTCCACTTT
CASSPTQGAGSPLHF
>TRBJ2-3|TRBV7-3|.|TRBD2
TGTGCCAGCAGCTTAAGGGCGGGAGCTGGAGATACGCAGTATTTT
CASSLRAGAGDTQYF
>TRBJ2-5|TRBV11-1|.|.
TGTGCCAGCAGCTTTGAGGCGGGGCTCCAAGAGACCCAGTACTTC
CASSFEAGLQETQYF
>TRBJ2-3|TRBV6-4|once|.
TGTGCCAGCAGTGACCAACAGGCAGATACGCAGTATTTT
CASSDQQADTQYF
>TRBJ2-5|TRBV7-2|.|.
TGTGCCAGCAGCCCACAGGCGTTCCAAGAGACCCAGTACTTC
CASSPQAFQETQYF
>TRBJ2-7|TRBV4-1|.|TRBD1
TGCGCCAGCAGCAAGTTAGGGACAGGGAGGGGGGACGAGCAGTACTTC
CASSKLGTGRGDEQYF
>TRBJ1-1|TRBV28|.|.
TGTGCCAGCAGAAGATTAAGGGGCCTCAACACTGAAGCTTTCTTT
CASRRLRGLNTEAFF
>TRBJ2-1|TRBV5-1|.|TRBD2
TGCGCCAGCAGCTTGGGATCCAGCGGGGGCTACAATGAGCAGTTCTTC
CASSLGSSGGYNEQFF
>TRBJ1-5|TRBV6-6|.|TRBD1
TGTGCCAGCAGTCGGACAGGGGGCTTCAATCAGCCCCAGCATTTT
CASSRTGGFNQPQHF
>TRBJ2-3|TRBV18|.|TRBD1
TGTGCCAGCTCACCACAGAGGACAGGGTATACAGATACGCAGTATTTT
CASSPQRTGYTDTQYF
>TRBJ1-1|TRBV18|.|TRBD1
TGTGCCAGCTCGCTACAGGGGGCGGAAGGTACTGAAGCTTTCTTT
CASSLQGAEGTEAFF
>TRBJ2-3|TRBV29-1|.|.
TGCAGCGTCGGGGCCAGGGGTAGAACAGATACGCAGTATTTT
CSVGARGRTDTQYF